This T cell receptor beta chain was recorded in a study of blood T cell repertoires in COVID-19. Study at large: Material from acute and convalescent COVID-19 was sourced from the United States, Italy and Spain. PBMCs, B-cell-depleted T cells, or T cells were the source of the cDNA or gDNA that made up the material.

Data came from immunoSEQ multiplex PCR; TCRdb stores just in-frame clones and leaves some out. In the table there are about 130,000 clones, roughly 71% of which are singletons. Germline CDR1 LGHNA, CDR2 YNFKEQ. With 8 bases clipped from V and 1 base from J, the junction kept 8 bases outside the gene matches. The CDR3 has 16 amino acids. This sequence originates from an elderly man with acute or convalescent COVID-19. The specimen sequenced was peripheral blood. The chain has TRBV4-2 and TRBJ2-6; TRBD1 agrees at 7 bases. In DNA form, the CDR3 reads TGTGCCAGCGGGACAGTGGCTAATTCTGGGGCCAACGTCCTGACTTTC. Its protein is CASGTVANSGANVLTF.